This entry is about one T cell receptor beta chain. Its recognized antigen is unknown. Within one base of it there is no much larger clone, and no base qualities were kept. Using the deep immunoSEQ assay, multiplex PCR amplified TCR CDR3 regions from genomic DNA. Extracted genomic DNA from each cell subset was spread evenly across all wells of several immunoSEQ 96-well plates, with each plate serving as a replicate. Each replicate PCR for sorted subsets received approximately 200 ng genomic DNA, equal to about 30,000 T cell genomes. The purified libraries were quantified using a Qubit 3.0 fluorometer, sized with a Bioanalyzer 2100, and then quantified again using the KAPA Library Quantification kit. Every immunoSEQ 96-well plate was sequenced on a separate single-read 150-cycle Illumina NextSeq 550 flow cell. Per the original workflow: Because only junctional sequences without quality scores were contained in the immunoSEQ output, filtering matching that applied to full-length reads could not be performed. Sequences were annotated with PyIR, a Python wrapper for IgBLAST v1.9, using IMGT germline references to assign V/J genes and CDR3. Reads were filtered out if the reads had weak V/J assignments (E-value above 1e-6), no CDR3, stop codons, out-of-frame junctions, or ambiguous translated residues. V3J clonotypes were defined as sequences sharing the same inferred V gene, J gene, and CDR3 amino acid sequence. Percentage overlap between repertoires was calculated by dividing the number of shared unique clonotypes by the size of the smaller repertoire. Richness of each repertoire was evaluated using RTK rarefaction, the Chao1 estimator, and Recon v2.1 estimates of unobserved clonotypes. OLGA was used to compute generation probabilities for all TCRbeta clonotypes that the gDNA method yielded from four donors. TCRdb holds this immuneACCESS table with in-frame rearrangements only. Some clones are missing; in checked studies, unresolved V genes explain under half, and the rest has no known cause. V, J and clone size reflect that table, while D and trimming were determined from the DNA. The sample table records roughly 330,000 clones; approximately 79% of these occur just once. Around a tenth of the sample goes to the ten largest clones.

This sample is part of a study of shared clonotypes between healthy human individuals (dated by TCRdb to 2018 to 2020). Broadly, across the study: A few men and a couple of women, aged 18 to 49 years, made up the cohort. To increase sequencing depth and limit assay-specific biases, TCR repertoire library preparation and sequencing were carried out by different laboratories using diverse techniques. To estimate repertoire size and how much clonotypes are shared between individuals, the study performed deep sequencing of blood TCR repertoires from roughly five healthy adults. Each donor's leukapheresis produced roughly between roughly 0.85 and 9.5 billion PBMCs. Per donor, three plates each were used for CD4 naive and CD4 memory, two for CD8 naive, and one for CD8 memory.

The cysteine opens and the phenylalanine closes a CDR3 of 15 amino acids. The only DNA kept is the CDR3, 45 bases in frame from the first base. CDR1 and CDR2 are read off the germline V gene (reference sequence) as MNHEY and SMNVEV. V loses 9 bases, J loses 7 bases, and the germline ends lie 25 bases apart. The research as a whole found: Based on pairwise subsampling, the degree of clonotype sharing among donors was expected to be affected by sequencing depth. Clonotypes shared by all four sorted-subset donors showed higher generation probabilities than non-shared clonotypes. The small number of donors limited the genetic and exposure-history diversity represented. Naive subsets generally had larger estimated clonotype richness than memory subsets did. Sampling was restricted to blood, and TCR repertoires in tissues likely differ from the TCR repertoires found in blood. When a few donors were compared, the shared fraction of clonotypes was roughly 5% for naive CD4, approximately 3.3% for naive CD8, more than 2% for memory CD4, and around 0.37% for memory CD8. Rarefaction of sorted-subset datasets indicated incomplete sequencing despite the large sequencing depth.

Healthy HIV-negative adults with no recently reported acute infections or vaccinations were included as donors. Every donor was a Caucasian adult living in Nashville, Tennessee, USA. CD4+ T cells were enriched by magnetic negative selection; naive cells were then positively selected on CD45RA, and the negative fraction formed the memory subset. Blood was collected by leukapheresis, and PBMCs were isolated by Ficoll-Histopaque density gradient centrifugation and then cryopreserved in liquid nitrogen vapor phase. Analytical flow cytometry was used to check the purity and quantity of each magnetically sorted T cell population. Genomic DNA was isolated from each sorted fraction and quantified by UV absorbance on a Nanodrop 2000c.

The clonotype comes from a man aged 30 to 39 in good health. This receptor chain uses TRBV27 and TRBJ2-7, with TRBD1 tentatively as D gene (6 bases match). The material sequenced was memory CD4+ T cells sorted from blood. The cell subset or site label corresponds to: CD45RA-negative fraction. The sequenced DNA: TGTGCCAGTGGTTTGAGGGACATTCCCTTTTGGGAGCAGTACTTC. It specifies CASGLRDIPFWEQYF.